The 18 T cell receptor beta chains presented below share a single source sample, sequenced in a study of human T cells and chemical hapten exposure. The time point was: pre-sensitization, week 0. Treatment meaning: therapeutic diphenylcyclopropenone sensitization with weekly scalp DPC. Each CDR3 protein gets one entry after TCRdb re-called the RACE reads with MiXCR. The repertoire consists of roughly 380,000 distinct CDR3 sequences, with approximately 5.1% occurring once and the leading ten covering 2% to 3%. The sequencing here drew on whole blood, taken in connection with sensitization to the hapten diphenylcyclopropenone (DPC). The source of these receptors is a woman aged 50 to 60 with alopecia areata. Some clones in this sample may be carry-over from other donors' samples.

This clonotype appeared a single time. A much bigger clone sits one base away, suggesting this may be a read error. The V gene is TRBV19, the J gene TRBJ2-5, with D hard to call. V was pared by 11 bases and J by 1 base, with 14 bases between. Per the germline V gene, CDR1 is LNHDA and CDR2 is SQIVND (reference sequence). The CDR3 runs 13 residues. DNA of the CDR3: TGTGCCGGTATGAACGGCTTCCAAGAGACCCAGTACTTC. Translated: CAGMNGFQETQYF.

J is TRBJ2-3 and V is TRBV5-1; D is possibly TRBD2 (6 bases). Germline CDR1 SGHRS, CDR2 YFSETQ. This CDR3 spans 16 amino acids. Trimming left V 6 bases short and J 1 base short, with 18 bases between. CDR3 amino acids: CASTPRSRGGTDTQYF. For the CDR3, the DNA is TGCGCCAGCACCCCCCGATCCCGCGGGGGCACAGATACGCAGTATTTT. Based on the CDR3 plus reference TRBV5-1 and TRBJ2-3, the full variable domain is KAGVTQTPRYLIKTRGQQVTLSCSPISGHRSVSWYQQTPGQGLQFLFEYFSETQRNKGNFPGRFSGRQFSNSRSEMNVSTLELGDSALYLCASTPRSRGGTDTQYFGPGTRLTVL.

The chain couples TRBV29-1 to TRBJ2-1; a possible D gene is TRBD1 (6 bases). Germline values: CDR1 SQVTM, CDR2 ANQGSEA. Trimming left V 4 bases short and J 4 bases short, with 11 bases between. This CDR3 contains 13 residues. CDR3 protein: CSVGQENYNEQFF. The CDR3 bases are TGCAGCGTTGGACAGGAAAATTACAATGAGCAGTTCTTC.

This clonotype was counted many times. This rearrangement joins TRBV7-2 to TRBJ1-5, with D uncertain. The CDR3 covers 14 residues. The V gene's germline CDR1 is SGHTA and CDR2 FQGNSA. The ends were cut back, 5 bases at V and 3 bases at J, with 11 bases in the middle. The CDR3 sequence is CASSRNDNNQPQHF. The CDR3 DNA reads TGTGCCAGCAGCCGAAACGACAACAATCAGCCCCAGCATTTT. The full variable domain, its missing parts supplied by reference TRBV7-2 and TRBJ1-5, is GAGVSQSPSNKVTEKGKDVELRCDPISGHTALYWYRQSLGQGLEFLIYFQGNSAPDKSGLPSDRFSAERTGGSVSTLTIQRTQQEDSAVYLCASSRNDNNQPQHFGDGTRLSIL.

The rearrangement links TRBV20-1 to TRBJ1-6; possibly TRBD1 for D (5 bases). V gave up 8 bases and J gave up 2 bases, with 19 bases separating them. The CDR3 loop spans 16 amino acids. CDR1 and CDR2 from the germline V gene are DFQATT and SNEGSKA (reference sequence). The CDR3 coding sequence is TGCAGTACCCCGGGTATGGGGGTTGCCTATAATTCACCCCTCCACTTT. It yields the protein CSTPGMGVAYNSPLHF.

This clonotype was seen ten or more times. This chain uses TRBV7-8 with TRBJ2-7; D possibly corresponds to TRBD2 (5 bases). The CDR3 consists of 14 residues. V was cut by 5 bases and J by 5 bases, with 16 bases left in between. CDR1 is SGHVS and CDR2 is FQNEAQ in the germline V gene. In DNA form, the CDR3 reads TGTGCCAGCAGCCCATCTGTGGGAGCCCACGAGCAGTACTTC. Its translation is CASSPSVGAHEQYF.

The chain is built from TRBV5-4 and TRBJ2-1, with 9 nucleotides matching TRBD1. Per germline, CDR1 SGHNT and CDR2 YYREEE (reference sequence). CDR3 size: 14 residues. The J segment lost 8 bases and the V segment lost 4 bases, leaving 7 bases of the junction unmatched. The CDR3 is CASSPGTGRDEQFF. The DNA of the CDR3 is TGTGCCAGCAGCCCGGGGACAGGGAGAGATGAGCAGTTCTTC.

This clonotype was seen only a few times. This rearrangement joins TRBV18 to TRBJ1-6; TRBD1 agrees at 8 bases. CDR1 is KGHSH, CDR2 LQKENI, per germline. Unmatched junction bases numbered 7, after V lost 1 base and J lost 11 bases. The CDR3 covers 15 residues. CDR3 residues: CASSPQETGVAPLHF. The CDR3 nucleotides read TGTGCCAGCTCACCACAAGAGACAGGGGTGGCACCCCTCCACTTT. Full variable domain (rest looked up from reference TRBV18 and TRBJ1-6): NAGVMQNPRHLVRRRGQEARLRCSPMKGHSHVYWYRQLPEEGLKFMVYLQKENIIDESGMPKERFSAEFPKEGPSILRIQQVVRGDSAAYFCASSPQETGVAPLHFGNGTRLTVT.

The CDR3 protein is CASIRRVNYEQYF. The CDR3 DNA is TGTGCCAGCATCCGGAGGGTTAACTACGAGCAGTACTTC. This chain uses TRBV5-6 with TRBJ2-7; D perhaps matches TRBD2 (6 bases). The germline V gene has CDR1 SGHDT and CDR2 YYEEEE. The V end lost 6 bases, the J end lost 3 bases, and 13 bases lay between the germline ends. The CDR3 is 13 amino acids.

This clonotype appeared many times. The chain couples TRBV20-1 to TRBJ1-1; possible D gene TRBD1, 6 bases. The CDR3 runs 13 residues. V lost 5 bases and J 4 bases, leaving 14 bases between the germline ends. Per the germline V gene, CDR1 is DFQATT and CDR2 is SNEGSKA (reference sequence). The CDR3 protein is CSAADSTSTEAFF. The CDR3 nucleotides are TGCAGTGCTGCGGACAGCACGAGCACTGAAGCTTTCTTT.

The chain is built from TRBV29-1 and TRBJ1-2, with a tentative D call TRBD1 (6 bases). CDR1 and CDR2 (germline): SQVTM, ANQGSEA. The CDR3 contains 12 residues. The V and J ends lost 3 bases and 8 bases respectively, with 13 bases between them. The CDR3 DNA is TGCAGCGTTGAGTTCAGGGGATGGGGCTACACCTTC. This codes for CSVEFRGWGYTF.

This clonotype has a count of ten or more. The DNA of the CDR3 is TGTGCCAGCAGCTTAAACGGCGGGGCAGATACGCAGTATTTT. It yields the protein CASSLNGGADTQYF. This chain uses TRBV7-9 with TRBJ2-3, with D tentatively TRBD2 (6 bases). CDR1 and CDR2 from the germline V gene are SEHNR and FQNEAQ (reference sequence). V lost 2 bases and J 4 bases, leaving 10 bases between the germline ends. The CDR3 extends over 14 amino acids.

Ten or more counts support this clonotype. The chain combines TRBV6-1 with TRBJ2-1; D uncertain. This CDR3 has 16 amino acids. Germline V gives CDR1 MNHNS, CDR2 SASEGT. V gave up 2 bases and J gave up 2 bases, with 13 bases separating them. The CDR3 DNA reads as TGTGCCAGCAGTGAATATGGTAGGGCTCCCTACAATGAGCAGTTCTTC. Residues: CASSEYGRAPYNEQFF.

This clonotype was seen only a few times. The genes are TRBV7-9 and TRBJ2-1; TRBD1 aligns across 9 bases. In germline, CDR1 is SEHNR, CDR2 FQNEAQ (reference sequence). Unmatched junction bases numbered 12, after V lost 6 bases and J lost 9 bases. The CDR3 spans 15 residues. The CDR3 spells CASRTDGTGRTEQFF. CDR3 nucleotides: TGTGCCAGCAGGACAGACGGGACAGGGCGGACTGAGCAGTTCTTC.

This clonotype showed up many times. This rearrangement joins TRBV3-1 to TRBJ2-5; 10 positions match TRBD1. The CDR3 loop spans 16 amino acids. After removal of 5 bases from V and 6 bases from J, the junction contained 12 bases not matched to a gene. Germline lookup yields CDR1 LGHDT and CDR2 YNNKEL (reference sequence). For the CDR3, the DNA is TGTGCCAGCAGCTATCGGACAGGGGGAGCCATTAAGACCCAGTACTTC. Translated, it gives CASSYRTGGAIKTQYF.

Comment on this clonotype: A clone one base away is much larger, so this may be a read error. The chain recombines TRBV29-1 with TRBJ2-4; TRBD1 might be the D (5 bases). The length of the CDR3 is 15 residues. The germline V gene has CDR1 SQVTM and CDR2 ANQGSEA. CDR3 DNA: TGCAGCGTTGAAGACAGGGTAGGAACCAAAAACTTTCAGTACTTC. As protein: CSVEDRVGTKNFQYF.

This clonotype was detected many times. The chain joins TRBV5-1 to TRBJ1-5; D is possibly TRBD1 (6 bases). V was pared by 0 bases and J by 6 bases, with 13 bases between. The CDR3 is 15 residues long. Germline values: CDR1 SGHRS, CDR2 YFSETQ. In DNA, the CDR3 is TGCGCCAGCAGCTTGGTCGGGGGGCAGGGTCAGCCCCAGCATTTT. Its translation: CASSLVGGQGQPQHF.

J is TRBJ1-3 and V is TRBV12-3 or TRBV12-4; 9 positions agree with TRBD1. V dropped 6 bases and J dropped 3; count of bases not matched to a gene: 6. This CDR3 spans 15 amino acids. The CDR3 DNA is TGTGCCAGCAGCTCGACAGGGGGAGGTGGAAACACCATATATTTT. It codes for CASSSTGGGGNTIYF.